These 6 T cell receptor beta chains share one sample of origin, sequenced in a study of cytomegalovirus exposure and HLA in healthy donors. The protocol was immunoSEQ multiplex PCR, while the TCRdb copy is restricted to in-frame clones and leaves out a portion. This table has roughly 150,000 clones, roughly four fifths appearing once. The sample taken for sequencing was PBMCs. All receptors derive from a man in his thirties or forties in good health and CMV-seropositive.

V usage is TRBV9 and J usage is TRBJ2-7; weak D call: TRBD2 (5 bases). The CDR3 sequence is 15 residues long. Trimming removed 0 bases at V and 2 bases at J, with 12 bases between. Germline V CDR1 and CDR2: SGDLS, YYNGEE. Here the CDR3 DNA reads TGTGCCAGCAGCGTAGCTGACGGGGTTGCCTACGAGCAGTACTTC. Protein sequence: CASSVADGVAYEQYF.

The J gene is TRBJ1-2, the V gene TRBV6-6, with 10 bases matching TRBD1. The CDR3 is made up of 15 amino acids. V gave up 0 bases and J gave up 6 bases; unmatched junction bases: 4. Germline V gene data show CDR1 as MNHNY and CDR2 as SVGAGI (reference sequence). CDR3 sequence (DNA): TGTGCCAGCAGTTACTCAGGACAGGGGGTCCATGGCTACACCTTC. Protein sequence: CASSYSGQGVHGYTF.

The count of this clone is one. The chain uses TRBV7-3 and TRBJ2-2; 7 positions agree with TRBD1. This CDR3 contains 14 residues. Germline-derived CDR1 and CDR2 are SGHTA and FQGTGA. V lost 5 bases to trimming and J lost 6 bases; unmatched junction nucleotides: 6. CDR3 sequence reads: CASSRDSPPGELFF. The CDR3 DNA is TGTGCCAGCAGCAGGGACAGCCCACCCGGGGAGCTGTTTTTT. The variable domain in full, completed from reference TRBV7-3 and TRBJ2-2, reads GAGVSQTPSNKVTEKGKYVELRCDPISGHTALYWYRQSLGQGPEFLIYFQGTGAADDSGLPNDRFFAVRPEGSVSTLKIQRTERGDSAVYLCASSRDSPPGELFFGEGSRLTVL.

This chain uses TRBV5-1 with TRBJ1-2; 11 bases agree with TRBD1. J lost 5 bases, V lost 4 bases, and 10 bases had no gene match. This CDR3 is built from 16 residues. Per the germline V gene, CDR1 is SGHRS and CDR2 is YFSETQ. The DNA for the CDR3 is TGCGCCAGCAGCCCCGGGACAGGGGGTTCTGGATATGGCTACACCTTC. Translation gives CASSPGTGGSGYGYTF.

The rearrangement joins TRBV4-3 to TRBJ1-5; the D gene is possibly TRBD1 (5 bases). V was clipped by 0 bases and J by 6 bases, with 9 bases between them. The CDR3 is 14 residues long. Germline V lookup: CDR1 LGHNA, CDR2 YSLEER. CDR3 sequence: CASSQEGGGQPQHF. CDR3 DNA: TGCGCCAGCAGCCAAGAGGGGGGGGGTCAGCCCCAGCATTTT.

The chain couples TRBV2 to TRBJ2-1; 12 positions agree with TRBD2. Germline loops: CDR1 SNHLY, CDR2 FYNNEI. The CDR3 loop spans 14 amino acids. Trimming took 7 bases from V and 7 from J; bases not matched to a gene: 5. The CDR3 DNA sequence: TGTGCCAGCACCGGACTAGCGGGGTTGAATGAGCAGTTCTTC. Translation gives CASTGLAGLNEQFF.